This T cell receptor beta chain originates from a study of CD8+ T cells in alopecia areata. Turning to this clone: Its target is unknown.

Broader study findings: Researchers report lesional scalp, most notably alopecia totalis/universalis, outstripped normal scalp in clonality. Scalp clonality and expanded CD8+ clones among the top 100 were significantly decreased by tofacitinib. Mice showed TCR sharing more clearly than patients did, possibly owing to HLA.

In germline, CDR1 is MNHEY, CDR2 SMNVEV (reference sequence). This CDR3 is 17 amino acids long. J gave up 3 bases and V 3 bases, and 11 bases lay outside the gene matches. Treatment described: oral pan-JAK inhibitor, 5-10 mg twice daily. RNA was extracted and reverse transcribed into cDNA as the sequencing template. Using immunoSEQ multiplex PCR, the repertoire was profiled, and TCRdb retains in-frame clones only, with some absent. The sample consists of over 95,000 clones, around 60% of them appearing once. The rearrangement joins TRBV27 to TRBJ2-7; 10 bases map to TRBD2. The receptor's source is a human donor with alopecia areata. The sequences come from CD8+ T cells sorted from blood, collected at week 4, from a patient treated with tofacitinib. Written as DNA, the CDR3 is TGTGCCAGCAGTTTTATCCCCTCTAGCGGGAGCAGCTACGAGCAGTACTTC. Translation: CASSFIPSSGSSYEQYF.